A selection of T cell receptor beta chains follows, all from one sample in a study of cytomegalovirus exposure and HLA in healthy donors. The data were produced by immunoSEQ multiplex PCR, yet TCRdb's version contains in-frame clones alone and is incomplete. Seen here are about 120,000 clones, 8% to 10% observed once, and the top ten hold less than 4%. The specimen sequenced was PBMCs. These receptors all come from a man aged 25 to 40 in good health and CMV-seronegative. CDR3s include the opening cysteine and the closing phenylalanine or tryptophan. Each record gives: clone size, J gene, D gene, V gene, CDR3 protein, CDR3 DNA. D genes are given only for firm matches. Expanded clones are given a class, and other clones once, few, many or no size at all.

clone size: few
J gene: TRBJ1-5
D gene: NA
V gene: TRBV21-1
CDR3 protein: CASSQEGGGNQPQHF
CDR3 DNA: TGTGCCAGCAGCCAAGAAGGGGGAGGCAATCAGCCCCAGCATTTT

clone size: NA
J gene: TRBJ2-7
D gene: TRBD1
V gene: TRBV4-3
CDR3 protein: CASSQEPGQGDYEQYF
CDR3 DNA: TGCGCCAGCAGCCAAGAACCGGGACAGGGGGACTACGAGCAGTACTTC

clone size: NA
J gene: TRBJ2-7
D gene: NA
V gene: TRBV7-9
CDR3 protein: CASSLEGVHYEQYF
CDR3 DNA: TGTGCCAGCAGCTTAGAAGGGGTCCACTACGAGCAGTACTTC

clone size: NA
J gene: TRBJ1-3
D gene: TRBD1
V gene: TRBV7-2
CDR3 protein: CASSYHPGTGGGNTIYF
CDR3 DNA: TGTGCCAGCAGCTATCATCCCGGGACAGGGGGCGGAAACACCATATATTTT

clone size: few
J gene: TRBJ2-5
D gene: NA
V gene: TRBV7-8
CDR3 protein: CASSLALLALETQYF
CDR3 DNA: TGTGCCAGCAGCTTAGCCTTACTAGCTCTAGAGACCCAGTACTTC

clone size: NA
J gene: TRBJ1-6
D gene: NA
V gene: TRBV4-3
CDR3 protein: CASSQDSDNSPLHF
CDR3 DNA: TGCGCCAGCAGCCAGGACAGTGATAATTCACCCCTCCACTTT

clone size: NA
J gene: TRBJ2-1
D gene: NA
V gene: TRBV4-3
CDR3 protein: CASSQDHTGFANEQFF
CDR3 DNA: TGCGCCAGCAGCCAAGACCACACAGGGTTTGCCAATGAGCAGTTCTTC

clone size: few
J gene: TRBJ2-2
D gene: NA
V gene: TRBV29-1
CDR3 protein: CTAGEAGELFF
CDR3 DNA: TGCACCGCGGGCGAGGCCGGGGAGCTGTTTTTT

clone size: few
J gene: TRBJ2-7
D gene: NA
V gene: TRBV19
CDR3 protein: CASSIQQGPYEQYF
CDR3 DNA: TGTGCCAGTAGTATACAACAGGGTCCCTACGAGCAGTACTTC

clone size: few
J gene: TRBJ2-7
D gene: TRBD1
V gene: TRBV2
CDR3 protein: CASSLPGTAYEQYF
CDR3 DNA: TGTGCCAGCAGTCTACCCGGGACAGCCTACGAGCAGTACTTC

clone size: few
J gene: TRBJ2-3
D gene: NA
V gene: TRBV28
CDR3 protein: CASSPTSTDTQYF
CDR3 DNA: TGTGCCAGCAGCCCGACAAGCACAGATACGCAGTATTTT

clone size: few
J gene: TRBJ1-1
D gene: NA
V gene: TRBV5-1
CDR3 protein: CASSLGGEGTEAFF
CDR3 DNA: TGCGCCAGCAGCTTAGGAGGGGAGGGAACTGAAGCTTTCTTT

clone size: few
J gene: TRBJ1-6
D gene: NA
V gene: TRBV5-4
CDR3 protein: CASSWTLEGEALHF
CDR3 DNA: TGTGCCAGCAGCTGGACGCTTGAGGGTGAGGCCCTCCACTTT

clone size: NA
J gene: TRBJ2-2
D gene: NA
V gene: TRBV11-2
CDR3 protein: CASSTSFGTGELFF
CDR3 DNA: TGTGCCAGCAGCACTAGCTTCGGCACCGGGGAGCTGTTTTTT

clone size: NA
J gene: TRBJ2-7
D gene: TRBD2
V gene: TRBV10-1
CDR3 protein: CASSDTSAIYEQYF
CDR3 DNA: TGCGCCAGCAGTGATACTAGCGCCATCTACGAGCAGTACTTC

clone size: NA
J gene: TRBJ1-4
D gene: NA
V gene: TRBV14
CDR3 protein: CASSLGGTNEKLFF
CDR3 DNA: TGTGCCAGCAGCCTCGGGGGAACTAATGAAAAACTGTTTTTT

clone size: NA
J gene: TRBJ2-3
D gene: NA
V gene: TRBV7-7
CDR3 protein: CASSLLAPDTQYF
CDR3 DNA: TGTGCTAGCAGCTTACTAGCCCCAGATACGCAGTATTTT

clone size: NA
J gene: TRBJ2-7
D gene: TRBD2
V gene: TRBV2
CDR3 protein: CASSGTSGGTPSLYEQYF
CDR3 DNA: TGTGCCAGCAGTGGGACTAGCGGGGGAACCCCCTCCCTCTACGAGCAGTACTTC

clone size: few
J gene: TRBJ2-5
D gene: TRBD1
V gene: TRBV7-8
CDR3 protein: CASSLRTGFHEETQYF
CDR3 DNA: TGTGCCAGCAGCTTACGGACAGGATTCCATGAAGAGACCCAGTACTTC

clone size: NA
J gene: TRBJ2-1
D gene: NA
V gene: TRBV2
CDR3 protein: CASSEVGSSYNEQFF
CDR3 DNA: TGTGCCAGCAGTGAAGTTGGGAGCTCCTACAATGAGCAGTTCTTC

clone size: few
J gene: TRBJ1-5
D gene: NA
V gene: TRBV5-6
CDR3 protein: CASSSGGGDQPQHF
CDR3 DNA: TGTGCCAGCAGCTCCGGGGGGGGAGATCAGCCCCAGCATTTT

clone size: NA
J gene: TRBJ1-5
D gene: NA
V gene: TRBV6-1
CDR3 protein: CASNPGFLNQPQHF
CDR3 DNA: TGTGCCAGCAACCCAGGTTTCCTCAATCAGCCCCAGCATTTT

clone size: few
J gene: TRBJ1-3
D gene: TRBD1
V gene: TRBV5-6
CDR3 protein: CASSAQGASGNTIYF
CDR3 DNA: TGTGCCAGCAGCGCCCAGGGGGCCTCTGGAAACACCATATATTTT

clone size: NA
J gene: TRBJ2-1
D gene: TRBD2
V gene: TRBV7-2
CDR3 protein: CASSPPAGGVGEQFF
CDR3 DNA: TGTGCCAGCAGCCCGCCAGCGGGGGGTGTGGGTGAGCAGTTCTTC

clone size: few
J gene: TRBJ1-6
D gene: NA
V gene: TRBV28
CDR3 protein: CASSATREGNSPLHF
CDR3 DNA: TGTGCCAGCAGTGCCACAAGGGAGGGTAATTCACCCCTCCACTTT

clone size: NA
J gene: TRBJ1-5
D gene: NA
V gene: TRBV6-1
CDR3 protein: CASSLTGSQPQHF
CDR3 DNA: TGTGCCAGCAGTCTCACAGGGAGCCAGCCCCAGCATTTT

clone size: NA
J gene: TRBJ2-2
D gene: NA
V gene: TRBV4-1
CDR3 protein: CASSLRGDTGELFF
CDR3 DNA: TGCGCCAGCAGCCTCCGGGGTGACACCGGGGAGCTGTTTTTT

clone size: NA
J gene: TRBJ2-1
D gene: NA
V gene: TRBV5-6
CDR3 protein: CASSLNRFSYNEQFF
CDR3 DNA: TGTGCCAGCAGCTTGAACAGATTCTCCTACAATGAGCAGTTCTTC

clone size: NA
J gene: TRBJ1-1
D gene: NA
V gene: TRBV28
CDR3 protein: CASRDAGTGDEAFF
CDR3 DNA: TGTGCCAGCAGGGACGCCGGGACGGGAGATGAAGCTTTCTTT

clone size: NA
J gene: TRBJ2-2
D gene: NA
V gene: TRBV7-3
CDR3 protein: CASSPAPPGVTGELFF
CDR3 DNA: TGTGCCAGCAGCCCCGCTCCCCCGGGAGTCACCGGGGAGCTGTTTTTT

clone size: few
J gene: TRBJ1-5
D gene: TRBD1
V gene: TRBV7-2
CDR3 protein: CASSLDPGGGPQHF
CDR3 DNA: TGTGCCAGCAGCTTAGATCCAGGGGGAGGACCCCAGCATTTT

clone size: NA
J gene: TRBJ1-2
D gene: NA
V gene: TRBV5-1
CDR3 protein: CASSQGGINGYTF
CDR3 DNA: TGCGCCAGCTCCCAGGGAGGGATCAATGGCTACACCTTC